The 15 T cell receptor beta chains presented below share a single source sample, sequenced in a study of vaccination effects on CD4 cells after COVID-19. Viral peptide pools were used in the ViraFEST assay to expand antigen-specific CD4+ T cells, and sequencing came afterward. The authors isolated CD4+ T cells after around 11 days of culture. None of the vaccinated had previously contracted SARS-CoV-2, and their nucleocapsid antibodies tested negative. These receptors have no identified antigens. Some clones are missing from TCRdb's copy, which holds only in-frame ones; the method was immunoSEQ multiplex PCR. The sample shows 62,000 or so clones, about 80% of them seen only once. The sequencing used CD4+ T cells from PBMCs cultured with SARS-CoV-2 spike peptides, collected before COVID-19 vaccination. The receptor source for this set is a human donor who received a COVID-19 vaccine.

The chain recombines TRBV19 with TRBJ1-1; D is unresolved. Trimming left V 6 bases short and J 7 bases short, with 12 bases between. Germline V CDR1 and CDR2: LNHDA, SQIVND (reference sequence). The CDR3 has 12 residues. CDR3 sequence (DNA): TGTGCCAGTAGCGGCTCGTCGGGTGAAGCTTTCTTT. Translating it yields CASSGSSGEAFF.

The V gene is TRBV7-2, the J gene TRBJ1-5; D perhaps matches TRBD1 (5 bases). Trimming pared 3 bases from V and 3 bases from J, leaving 9 bases between. Germline CDR1 reads SGHTA; CDR2 reads FQGNSA. This CDR3 contains 14 residues. The CDR3 reads CASSLAGYNQPQHF. The CDR3 nucleotides are TGTGCCAGCAGCTTGGCAGGGTACAATCAGCCCCAGCATTTT.

This clone was seen a single time. The chain combines TRBV5-1 with TRBJ2-5; D may be TRBD1 (6 bases). The CDR3 sequence is 13 residues long. From germline, CDR1 is SGHRS and CDR2 YFSETQ. With 3 bases removed from V and 5 bases from J, the gap between germline ends came to 11 bases. The CDR3 is CASSSSGVETQYF. DNA for the CDR3: TGCGCCAGCAGCTCTTCAGGGGTCGAGACCCAGTACTTC.

The V gene is TRBV19, the J gene TRBJ1-2; 9 bases are a match to TRBD1. The ends lost 5 bases at V and 1 base at J; junction bases unmatched: 8. CDR1 is LNHDA and CDR2 is SQIVND in the germline V gene (reference sequence). This CDR3 comprises 16 residues. The CDR3 sequence is CASSGGQGRYNYGYTF. The CDR3 nucleotides read TGTGCCAGTAGTGGCGGACAGGGGCGATATAACTATGGCTACACCTTC.

The chain links TRBV7-3 to TRBJ1-3; D is unclear. V lost 2 bases, J lost 0 bases, and 8 bases lay in between. CDR1 and CDR2 (germline): SGHTA, FQGTGA. CDR3 size: 15 residues. The CDR3 nucleotides read TGTGCCAGCAGCTTACAAGGCGGCTCTGGAAACACCATATATTTT. This gives the protein CASSLQGGSGNTIYF.

The chain is built from TRBV6-6 and TRBJ2-3, with TRBD1 identical over 8 bases. With 6 bases clipped from V and 2 bases from J, the junction kept 7 bases outside the gene matches. Per germline, CDR1 MNHNY and CDR2 SVGAGI (reference sequence). The CDR3 spans 15 residues. CDR3 sequence (DNA): TGTGCCAGCAGCCGAGGACAGGGATACACAGATACGCAGTATTTT. Amino acid sequence: CASSRGQGYTDTQYF.

This clone was observed a few times. The V gene is TRBV20-1, the J gene TRBJ2-7; 8 bases map to TRBD2. Trimming took 3 bases from V and 0 from J; bases not matched to a gene: 4. This CDR3 contains 14 residues. Per germline, CDR1 DFQATT and CDR2 SNEGSKA (reference sequence). The CDR3 reads CSASLAGSSYEQYV. CDR3 nucleotide sequence: TGCAGTGCTAGTTTAGCGGGGAGCTCCTACGAGCAGTACGTC.

The J gene is TRBJ1-2, the V gene TRBV4-1; no reliable D call. V was clipped by 2 bases and J by 7 bases, with 8 bases between them. This CDR3 is built from 12 residues. Germline V CDR1 and CDR2: MGHRA, YSYEKL. CDR3 nucleotide sequence: TGCGCCAGCAGCCAAAATCAAGCTGGCTACACCTTC. Its translation is CASSQNQAGYTF.

The CDR3 DNA is TGCGCCAGCAGCTCTGGCAGGGGGAACACTGAAGCTTTCTTT. It encodes CASSSGRGNTEAFF. This sequence joins TRBV5-1 and TRBJ1-1; D is perhaps TRBD1 (6 bases). V gave up 3 bases and J gave up 1 base, with 10 bases separating them. The CDR3 consists of 14 residues. CDR1 is SGHRS and CDR2 is YFSETQ in the germline V gene. Drawing the rest from reference TRBV5-1 and TRBJ1-1, the complete variable domain is KAGVTQTPRYLIKTRGQQVTLSCSPISGHRSVSWYQQTPGQGLQFLFEYFSETQRNKGNFPGRFSGRQFSNSRSEMNVSTLELGDSALYLCASSSGRGNTEAFFGQGTRLTVV.

The chain links TRBV19 to TRBJ1-2; TRBD1 is a possible D gene (5 bases). CDR1 and CDR2 (germline): LNHDA, SQIVND (reference sequence). Trimming removed 7 bases at V and 7 bases at J, with 25 bases between. The CDR3 length is 16 residues. The CDR3 is CASTSDGGPVPFGYTF. CDR3 DNA sequence: TGTGCCAGTACCTCTGATGGGGGTCCTGTCCCCTTTGGCTACACCTTC.

The chain employs TRBV19 and TRBJ2-1; TRBD2 matches 9 bases. V dropped 2 bases and J dropped 7; count of bases not matched to a gene: 6. CDR1 and CDR2 from the germline V gene are LNHDA and SQIVND (reference sequence). The CDR3 sequence is 15 residues long. The CDR3 reads CASSIFSGGSNEQFF. In DNA form, the CDR3 reads TGTGCCAGTAGTATATTCAGCGGGGGGAGTAATGAGCAGTTCTTC. The variable domain in full, completed from reference TRBV19 and TRBJ2-1, reads DGGITQSPKYLFRKEGQNVTLSCEQNLNHDAMYWYRQDPGQGLRLIYYSQIVNDFQKGDIAEGYSVSREKKESFPLTVTSAQKNPTAFYLCASSIFSGGSNEQFFGPGTRLTVL.

This clone was seen a single time. The chain links TRBV5-4 to TRBJ2-5; the D gene is possibly TRBD1 (7 bases). Germline CDR1 SGHNT, CDR2 YYREEE (reference sequence). V dropped 0 bases and J dropped 4 bases, with 10 bases sitting between them. The CDR3 extends over 14 amino acids. This chain's CDR3 is CASSLDRGGETQYF. CDR3 nucleotides: TGTGCCAGCAGCTTGGACAGGGGAGGAGAGACCCAGTACTTC.

The V and J genes are TRBV30 and TRBJ2-5; D uncertain. With 6 bases removed from V and 0 bases from J, the gap between germline ends came to 11 bases. CDR1 and CDR2 from the germline V gene are GTSNPN and SVGIG (reference sequence). This CDR3 is 13 amino acids long. CDR3 DNA: TGTGCCTGTTTGCTCCTGTACCAAGAGACCCAGTACTTC. Its protein product is CACLLLYQETQYF.

This chain joins TRBV15 and TRBJ2-5; D possibly uses TRBD1 or TRBD2 (6 bases each). The germline gives CDR1 LNHNV, CDR2 YYDKDF (reference sequence). Trimming removed 0 bases from V and 3 bases from J, with 8 bases in between. The CDR3 spans 14 residues. The CDR3 here is CATSRDRGEETQYF. The CDR3 DNA sequence: TGTGCCACCAGCAGAGATAGGGGGGAAGAGACCCAGTACTTC. Complete variable domain (other parts from reference TRBV15 and TRBJ2-5): DAMVIQNPRYQVTQFGKPVTLSCSQTLNHNVMYWYQQKSSQAPKLLFHYYDKDFNNEADTPDNFQSRRPNTSFCFLDIRSPGLGDTAMYLCATSRDRGEETQYFGPGTRLLVL.

J is TRBJ1-1 and V is TRBV6-5; D gene uncertain. CDR3 length: 15 residues. V shed 7 bases and J shed 6 bases, with 21 bases lying between them. The V gene's germline CDR1 is MNHEY and CDR2 SVGAGI. CDR3 region: CASNLGGSNRAEAFF. As DNA, the CDR3 is TGTGCCAGCAACTTGGGCGGGTCCAATAGGGCTGAAGCTTTCTTT.